This T cell receptor beta chain was captured by sequencing in a study of chemoradiotherapy in HPV16-positive cancers. The repertoire was sequenced with immunoSEQ multiplex PCR; TCRdb's copy has only in-frame clones and lacks some. Found here are about 3,100 clones, around 90% of them singletons; the top ten hold 3% to 4.5%. A single count supports this clone. V dropped 5 bases and J dropped 5 bases, with 16 bases sitting between them. The CDR3 spans 15 residues. Germline-derived CDR1 and CDR2 are SGHTA and FQGNSA. This material consisted of tumor tissue, taken from a patient who underwent chemoradiotherapy. The chain combines TRBV7-2 with TRBJ2-1; D may match TRBD1 or TRBD2 (5 bases each). The TCR sequence derives from a human donor with HPV-associated anogenital cancer. CDR3 nucleotides: TGTGCCAGCAGCCCACCTGGACTGACAGACAATGAGCAGTTCTTC. The encoded protein is CASSPPGLTDNEQFF.